This T cell receptor (beta chain) was captured in a study of blood T cell repertoires in COVID-19 (dated by TCRdb to the early 2020s). Turning to the overall study: The collaborator samples originated in the United States, Italy and Spain and spanned the acute and convalescent phases of COVID-19. The prospective study material was composed of cDNA or gDNA derived from T cells, B-cell-depleted T cells, or PBMCs. The dataset comprised deeply sampled blood TCRbeta repertoires from subjects exposed to, actively infected with, or recovered from COVID-19. The repertoires were released in a freely available public database intended as a resource for research on the immune response to SARS-CoV-2. Samples came from the ongoing ImmuneRACE study (first 160 participants) plus 1,254 subjects from 6 global collaborators. Sample metadata almost always included a de-identified subject ID, COVID-19 status, age in years and sex. Where available, HLA class I and class II types were obtained from metadata supplied by the sample provider rather than from assay-based typing.

Results the study describes overall, beyond this receptor: How much clinical and demographic metadata was included differed by source and by participant, and the metadata was provided uncurated.

As for this clone: The antigen it recognizes is unknown. No much larger clonotype is one base removed from it; base qualities were not supplied.

In Seattle, one collaborating source enrolled patients while the infection was active and tracked those patients longitudinally over the course of disease. Each collaborating institution followed its own protocols to collect whole blood in K2EDTA tubes. For TCRbeta analysis, collaborators shipped samples in one of three forms: frozen whole blood, isolated PBMCs, or DNA extracted from either of those sample types. TCRbeta CDR3 regions were amplified from genomic DNA using the immunoSEQ Assay, a bias-controlled multiplex PCR. In the source study's methods: The number of nucleated cells in each sample was estimated from the amplification of reference gene primers within the assay. To quantify the absolute abundance of each unique TCRbeta CDR3 rearrangement, sequence reads were collapsed and filtered. Productive Simpson clonality was computed per sample as the square root of Simpson's diversity index over productive rearrangements. TCRdb limited this immuneACCESS table to in-frame rearrangements with V and J called. A share of clones is missing; checked studies link under half to unresolved V genes, and the rest is unexplained. V, J and clone size reflect that table, while D and trimming were determined from the DNA. The table for this sample lists tens of thousands of clones; over 75% of them were counted only once. In total, the top ten clones hold 26% of the sample.

As encoded in the germline V gene, CDR1 is SGDLS while CDR2 is YYNGEE. There are 16 amino acids in the CDR3, from cysteine to phenylalanine inclusive. The DNA shown is the 48-base CDR3, in frame from base 1. Unmatched junction bases come to 13, with V trimmed by 3 bases and J by 5 bases. This receptor was obtained from a woman of 80 years or more with COVID-19, enrolled during active disease. The rearrangement combines TRBV9 with TRBJ2-7, with 8 middle bases fitting TRBD1. The specimen sequenced was peripheral blood. Here the CDR3 is given as CASSADSGGEGHEQYF. Read as DNA, the sequence is TGTGCCAGCAGCGCCGACTCAGGGGGCGAGGGACACGAGCAGTACTTC.